This TCR beta chain was identified during a study of blood T cells in healthy people across ages. Study-level results: Diversity of TCR beta per million T cells declined in a roughly linear way with age.

Combining a sample-barcoded 5' primer with a J-beta primer mix, a second PCR ran for about 7 to 12 cycles. TCRdb used MiXCR to reprocess the 5' RACE reads, holding one entry per CDR3 protein. The sample has 1,500,000 or so distinct CDR3 sequences, approximately 59% seen once. Every sample gave at least 5.5 micrograms of total RNA when it was extracted. V was trimmed by 4 bases and J by 8 bases, leaving 11 bases between them. The CDR3 runs to 13 residues. Germline CDR1 LGHNA, CDR2 YNFKEQ. Comments on this clonotype: No antigen is known for it.

Specimen: blood. The sequence came from a man between 18 and 29 years old in good health. J is TRBJ2-2 and V is TRBV4-2; D remains unclear. Here the CDR3 DNA reads TGTGCCAGCAGCCTAGATGATGGAGGGGAGCTGTTTTTT. It encodes CASSLDDGGELFF.